Here is one TCR beta chain with its context. What it recognizes is unknown. Other DNA sequences in the same sample also yield this CDR3. Sequencing was performed with immunoSEQ multiplex PCR; in TCRdb, only in-frame clones are kept and a portion is missing. The table has around 2.5 million clones, roughly 93% seen once. The data originate from a study of shared clonotypes between healthy human individuals. On the study more broadly: Plates per donor: three CD4 naive, three CD4 memory, two CD8 naive, one CD8 memory. Study observations and caveats: Richness estimates generally favored naive over memory subsets.

Germline values: CDR1 LNHDA, CDR2 SQIVND (reference sequence). V lost 3 bases and J 7 bases, leaving 6 bases between the germline ends. This CDR3 has 12 amino acids. Sequencing used naive CD4+ T cells from PBMCs. Described subset: CD45RA+ positively selected. The J gene is TRBJ2-2, the V gene TRBV19; no definite D call. The receptor was derived from a man between 18 and 29 years old in good health. Some clones in this sample may be carry-over from other donors' samples. The CDR3: CASSIALGELFF. DNA for the CDR3: TGTGCCAGTAGTATCGCGCTCGGGGAGCTGTTTTTT.